The rows below give T cell receptor beta chains drawn from one sample of a study of blood T cell repertoires in COVID-19. The assay was immunoSEQ multiplex PCR, and TCRdb's table has in-frame clones only and misses some. Of about 100,000 clones listed, 85% to 95% were seen once; the top ten hold around 5.8%. The sample taken for sequencing was peripheral blood. These receptors were taken from a man between 50 and 59 years old with active COVID-19. CDR3s include the opening cysteine and the closing phenylalanine or tryptophan. A D gene is named only where the DNA matches it firmly. Where a row states a size, it is once, few, many or the class of an expanded clone; other rows omit it.

TRBV18,.,TRBJ1-6,.,CASSREEDSPLHF,TGTGCCAGCTCAAGAGAGGAGGATTCACCCCTCCACTTT
TRBV5-1,.,TRBJ2-1,TRBD2,CASSLGLAGVNEQFF,TGCGCCAGCAGCTTGGGGCTAGCGGGAGTCAATGAGCAGTTCTTC
TRBV5-6,.,TRBJ2-3,TRBD1,CASSLRTGRTDTQYF,TGTGCCAGCAGCTTGAGGACAGGAAGGACAGATACGCAGTATTTT
TRBV6-1,.,TRBJ2-5,TRBD2,CASSAGLAGLQETQYF,TGTGCCAGCAGTGCCGGACTAGCGGGGCTACAAGAGACCCAGTACTTC
TRBV5-4,.,TRBJ2-1,TRBD2,CASSLDASGPYNEQFF,TGTGCCAGCAGCTTGGACGCTAGCGGCCCCTACAATGAGCAGTTCTTC
TRBV21-1,once,TRBJ2-7,.,CASSTRLTSGMYF,TGTGCCAGCAGCACGCGACTAACTAGCGGGATGTACTTC
TRBV27,.,TRBJ1-5,TRBD1,CASWTGGADQPQHF,TGTGCCAGCTGGACAGGGGGCGCGGACCAGCCCCAGCATTTT
TRBV6-5,.,TRBJ2-7,.,CASSYSQGNAYEQYF,TGTGCCAGCAGTTATTCTCAGGGAAATGCCTACGAGCAGTACTTC
TRBV19,once,TRBJ2-7,.,CASSMRTVNEQYF,TGTGCCAGTAGTATGAGGACAGTCAACGAGCAGTACTTC
TRBV5-8,once,TRBJ1-2,.,CASSARKNYGYTF,TGTGCCAGCAGCGCCAGAAAAAACTATGGCTACACCTTC
TRBV6-5,once,TRBJ1-5,TRBD1,CASREAGQDNQPQHF,TGTGCCAGCAGAGAGGCGGGACAGGACAATCAGCCCCAGCATTTT
TRBV7-2,.,TRBJ1-3,.,CASSLAGAGNTIYF,TGTGCCAGCAGCTTAGCGGGGGCGGGAAACACCATATATTTT
TRBV9,.,TRBJ2-6,TRBD1,CASSLKSRQGNAGANVLTF,TGTGCCAGCAGCCTCAAGAGCCGACAGGGGAACGCTGGGGCCAACGTCCTGACTTTC
TRBV2,.,TRBJ1-6,.,CASRQGEDSPLHF,TGTGCCAGCAGACAGGGTGAAGATTCACCCCTCCACTTT
TRBV2,.,TRBJ1-2,TRBD1,CASSAWDRDGYTF,TGTGCCAGCAGTGCGTGGGACAGGGACGGCTACACCTTC
TRBV2,.,TRBJ2-3,TRBD1,CASTPGQATATDTQYF,TGTGCCAGCACCCCGGGACAGGCGACAGCCACAGATACGCAGTATTTT
TRBV5-1,once,TRBJ2-3,TRBD1,CASSSRDSSTDTQYF,TGCGCCAGCAGCTCCCGGGACAGCAGCACAGATACGCAGTATTTT
TRBV28,.,TRBJ1-5,.,CASSLPTGAGSNQPQHF,TGTGCCAGCAGTTTACCCACTGGGGCAGGGAGCAATCAGCCCCAGCATTTT
TRBV27,.,TRBJ2-3,.,CASSLGTRHLDTQYF,TGTGCCAGCAGTTTAGGGACTCGCCACCTGGATACGCAGTATTTT
TRBV6-5,.,TRBJ1-5,.,CASSQGQPLVQPQHF,TGTGCCAGCAGCCAAGGACAGCCCCTCGTTCAGCCCCAGCATTTT
TRBV9,.,TRBJ2-3,TRBD2,CASSASGRGTDTQYF,TGTGCCAGCAGCGCTAGCGGGAGAGGCACAGATACGCAGTATTTT
TRBV19,.,TRBJ2-1,TRBD1,CASSSDRVSYNEQFF,TGTGCCAGTAGTTCGGACAGGGTCTCCTACAATGAGCAGTTCTTC
TRBV19,.,TRBJ1-2,.,CASRSRGGDGYTF,TGTGCCAGTAGGAGCCGCGGGGGCGATGGCTACACCTTC
TRBV5-6,once,TRBJ1-1,.,CASSLGRVRNEAFF,TGTGCCAGCAGCTTGGGCAGGGTGAGGAATGAAGCTTTCTTT
TRBV18,once,TRBJ1-4,TRBD1,CATSGQSHEKLFF,TGTGCCACCTCGGGACAGTCTCATGAAAAACTGTTTTTT
TRBV12-3/TRBV12-4,.,TRBJ2-2,.,CASSILRELFF,TGTGCCAGCAGTATCTTAAGGGAGCTGTTTTTT